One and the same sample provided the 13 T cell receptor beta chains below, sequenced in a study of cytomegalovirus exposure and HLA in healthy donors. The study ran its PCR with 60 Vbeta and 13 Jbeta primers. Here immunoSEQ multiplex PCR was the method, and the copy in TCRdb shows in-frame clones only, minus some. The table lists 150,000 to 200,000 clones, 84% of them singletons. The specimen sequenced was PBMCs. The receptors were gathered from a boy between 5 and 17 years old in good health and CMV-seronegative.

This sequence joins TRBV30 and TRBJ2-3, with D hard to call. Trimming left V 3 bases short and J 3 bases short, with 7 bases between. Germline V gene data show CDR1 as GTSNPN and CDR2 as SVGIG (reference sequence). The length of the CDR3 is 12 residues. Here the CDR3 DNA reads TGTGCCTGGAGCCCCGGGACAGATACGCAGTATTTT. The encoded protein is CAWSPGTDTQYF.

The CDR3 here is CAWSPGGPLHF. The CDR3 DNA reads TGTGCCTGGAGTCCCGGTGGTCCCCTCCACTTT. The chain has TRBV30 and TRBJ1-6; D ambiguous. CDR1 GTSNPN and CDR2 SVGIG come from the germline V gene (reference sequence). CDR3 size: 11 residues. V lost 2 bases and J 13 bases, leaving 9 bases between the germline ends.

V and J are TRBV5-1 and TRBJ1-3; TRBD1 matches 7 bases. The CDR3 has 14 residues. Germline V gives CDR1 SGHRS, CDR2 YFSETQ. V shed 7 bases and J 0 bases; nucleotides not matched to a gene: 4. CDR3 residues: CASSDRASGNTIYF. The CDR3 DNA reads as TGCGCCAGCTCAGACAGGGCCTCTGGAAACACCATATATTTT.

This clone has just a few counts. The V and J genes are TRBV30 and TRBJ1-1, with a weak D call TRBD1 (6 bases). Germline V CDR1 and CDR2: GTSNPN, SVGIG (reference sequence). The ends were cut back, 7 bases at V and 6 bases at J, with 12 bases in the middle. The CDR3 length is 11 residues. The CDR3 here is CALREGAEAFF. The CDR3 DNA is TGTGCCTTGCGAGAGGGGGCTGAAGCTTTCTTT.

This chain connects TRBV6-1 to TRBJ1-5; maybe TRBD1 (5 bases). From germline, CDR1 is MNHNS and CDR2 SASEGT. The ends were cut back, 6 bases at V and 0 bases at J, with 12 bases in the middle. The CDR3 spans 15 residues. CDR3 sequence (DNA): TGTGCCAGCAGGAAACAGGAGTATAGCAATCAGCCCCAGCATTTT. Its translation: CASRKQEYSNQPQHF.

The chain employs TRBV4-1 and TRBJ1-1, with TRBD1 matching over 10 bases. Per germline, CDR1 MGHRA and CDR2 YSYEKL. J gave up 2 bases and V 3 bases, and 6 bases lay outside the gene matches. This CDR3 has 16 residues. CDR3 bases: TGCGCCAGCAGCCAGAGGACAGGGGGATATAACACTGAAGCTTTCTTT. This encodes CASSQRTGGYNTEAFF.

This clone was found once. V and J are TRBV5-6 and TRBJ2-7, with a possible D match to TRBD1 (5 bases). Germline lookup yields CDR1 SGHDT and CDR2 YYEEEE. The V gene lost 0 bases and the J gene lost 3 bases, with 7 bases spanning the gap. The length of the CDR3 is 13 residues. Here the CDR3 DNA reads TGTGCCAGCAGCTTGGGGACATTCTACGAGCAGTACTTC. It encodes CASSLGTFYEQYF. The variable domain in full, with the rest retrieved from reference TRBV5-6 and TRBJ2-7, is DAGVTQSPTHLIKTRGQQVTLRCSPKSGHDTVSWYQQALGQGPQFIFQYYEEEERQRGNFPDRFSGHQFPNYSSELNVNALLLGDSALYLCASSLGTFYEQYFGPGTRLTVT.

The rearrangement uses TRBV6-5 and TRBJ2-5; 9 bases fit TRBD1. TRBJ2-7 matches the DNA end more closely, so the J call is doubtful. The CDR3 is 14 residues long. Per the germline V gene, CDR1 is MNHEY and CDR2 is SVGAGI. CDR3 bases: TGTGCCAGCAGTACGGACAGGGGCCCCTACGAGCAGTACTTC. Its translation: CASSTDRGPYEQYF.

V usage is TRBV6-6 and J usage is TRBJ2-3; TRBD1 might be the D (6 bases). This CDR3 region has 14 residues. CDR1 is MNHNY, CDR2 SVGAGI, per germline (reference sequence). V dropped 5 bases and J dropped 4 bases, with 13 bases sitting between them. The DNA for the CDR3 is TGTGCCAGCAGTACGACAGGTCCCCCAGATACGCAGTATTTT. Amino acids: CASSTTGPPDTQYF.

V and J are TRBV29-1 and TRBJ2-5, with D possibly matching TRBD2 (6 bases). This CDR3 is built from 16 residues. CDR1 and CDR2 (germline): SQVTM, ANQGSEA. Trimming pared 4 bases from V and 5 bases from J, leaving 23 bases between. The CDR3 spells CSVGYRRVGVGETQYF. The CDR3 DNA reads TGCAGCGTTGGATACAGGAGGGTCGGCGTGGGTGAGACCCAGTACTTC.

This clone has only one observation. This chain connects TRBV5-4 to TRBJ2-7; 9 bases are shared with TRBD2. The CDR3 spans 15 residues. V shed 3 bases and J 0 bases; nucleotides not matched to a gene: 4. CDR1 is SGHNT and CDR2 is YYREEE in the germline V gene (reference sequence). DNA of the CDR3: TGTGCCAGCAGCTACCTAGCGGGGAGCTCCTACGAGCAGTACTTC. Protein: CASSYLAGSSYEQYF.

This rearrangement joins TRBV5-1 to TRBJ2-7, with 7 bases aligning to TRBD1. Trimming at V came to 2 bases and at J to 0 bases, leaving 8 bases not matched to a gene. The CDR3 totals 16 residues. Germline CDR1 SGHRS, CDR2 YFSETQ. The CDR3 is CASSLITGQPSYEQYF. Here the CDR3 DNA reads TGCGCCAGCAGCTTAATTACGGGACAGCCCTCCTACGAGCAGTACTTC.

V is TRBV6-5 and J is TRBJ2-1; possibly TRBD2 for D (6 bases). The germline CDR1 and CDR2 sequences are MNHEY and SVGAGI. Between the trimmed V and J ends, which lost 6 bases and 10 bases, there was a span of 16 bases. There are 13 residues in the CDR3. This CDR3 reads CASRPGPGREQFF. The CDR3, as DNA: TGTGCCAGCAGACCCGGGCCGGGGAGGGAGCAGTTCTTC.